At least ten counts were recorded for the clone carrying this TCR beta chain. Its target is not known. Researchers tagged individual cDNA molecules with unique molecular identifiers. TCRdb processed the 5' RACE reads anew with MiXCR; each CDR3 protein has one entry. This sample has tens of thousands of distinct CDR3 sequences, with less than 8% found just once. The CDR3 is 14 amino acids. V was clipped by 5 bases and J by 5 bases, with 13 bases between them. Germline V lookup: CDR1 LGHNT, CDR2 FRNRAP. The sample is drawn from a study of early T cells in non-severe SARS-CoV-2 infection. Overall study context: Sequencing of bulk RNA from unsorted whole blood was done, without chain pairing.

Study outcomes and limitations: CD4 and private specificities were missed by VDJdb matching, which favored anti-spike CD8 responses.

This TCR was sampled from an adult who was a healthcare worker with PCR-confirmed SARS-CoV-2 infection or an uninfected control (not recorded which). Input material: whole blood. The V gene is TRBV12-5, the J gene TRBJ2-1; D is perhaps TRBD2 (6 bases). CDR3 nucleotides: TGTGCTAGTGGTCTGGGACTTTTGGACAATGAGCAGTTCTTC. It yields the protein CASGLGLLDNEQFF.